This T cell receptor beta chain was recorded in a study of Tregs in tolerant kidney transplant recipients. The table came from immunoSEQ multiplex PCR; TCRdb's copy has only in-frame clones and leaves some out. The profile shows about 81,000 clones, roughly 90% of them singletons. Germline CDR1 LNHDA, CDR2 SQIVND (reference sequence). The CDR3 is made up of 17 amino acids. Deletions cut 5 bases from V and 9 bases from J, with 25 bases between. Recipients received nonmyeloablative bone marrow transplants from related graft donors, with transient mixed chimerism. The clonotype was recovered from a human patient who received a combined kidney and bone marrow transplant. Part of the T cells may come from the graft donor. Source: CD4+ T cells from blood (PBMCs), taken 24 months after the transplant. The chain carries TRBV19 and TRBJ2-2, with TRBD2 as a possible D gene (6 bases). The CDR3 nucleotides are TGTGCCAGTAGTCCCTTAGGTGCGGGGTACACTCCTAGGGAGCTGTTTTTT. The encoded protein is CASSPLGAGYTPRELFF. Full variable domain (outside the CDR3, taken from reference TRBV19 and TRBJ2-2): DGGITQSPKYLFRKEGQNVTLSCEQNLNHDAMYWYRQDPGQGLRLIYYSQIVNDFQKGDIAEGYSVSREKKESFPLTVTSAQKNPTAFYLCASSPLGAGYTPRELFFGEGSRLTVL.